Each of the 4 T cell receptor beta chains below was sequenced from the same sample in a study of blood T cell repertoires in COVID-19. Sequenced by immunoSEQ multiplex PCR; TCRdb stores in-frame clones only, minus some. The profile covers about 35,000 clones, with about four fifths appearing a single time and roughly 3.5% taken by the ten largest. Specimen: peripheral blood. These receptors all come from a man in his fifties or sixties with acute or convalescent COVID-19.

The gene calls are TRBV29-1 and TRBJ2-2; tentative D call: TRBD2 (6 bases). The ends were cut back, 1 base at V and 6 bases at J, with 9 bases in the middle. The CDR3 totals 13 residues. Germline V gene sequence: CDR1 SQVTM, CDR2 ANQGSEA. Here the CDR3 DNA reads TGCAGCGTTGAAGCGGGGGTGTCCGGGGAGCTGTTTTTT. Translating it yields CSVEAGVSGELFF.

J is TRBJ1-2 and V is TRBV18; D not certain. The ends were cut back, 2 bases at V and 6 bases at J, with 7 bases in the middle. Germline CDR1 is KGHSH and CDR2 is LQKENI. The CDR3 has 12 amino acids. The CDR3 bases are TGTGCCAGCTCACCAGACAAGGATGGCTACACCTTC. Residues: CASSPDKDGYTF. The full variable domain, in which reference TRBV18 and TRBJ1-2 provide the parts outside the CDR3, is NAGVMQNPRHLVRRRGQEARLRCSPMKGHSHVYWYRQLPEEGLKFMVYLQKENIIDESGMPKERFSAEFPKEGPSILRIQQVVRGDSAAYFCASSPDKDGYTFGSGTRLTVV.

The V gene is TRBV12-3 or TRBV12-4, the J gene TRBJ1-1, with D perhaps matching TRBD1 (6 bases). CDR3 size: 13 residues. V lost 7 bases and J 5 bases, leaving 14 bases between the germline ends. CDR3 region: CASTHDRRTEAFF. In nucleotides, the CDR3 is TGTGCCAGCACTCACGACAGGAGAACTGAAGCTTTCTTT.

This chain joins TRBV5-1 and TRBJ2-5, with unresolved D. The CDR3 runs to 14 residues. Trimming pared 0 bases from V and 1 base from J, leaving 7 bases between. From germline, CDR1 is SGHRS and CDR2 YFSETQ. The CDR3 sequence is CASSLETPQETQYF. CDR3 in DNA: TGCGCCAGCAGCTTGGAAACTCCCCAAGAGACCCAGTACTTC.